Below are 3 T cell receptor beta chains sequenced from a single sample in a study of blood T cells in healthy people across ages. Combining a sample-barcoded 5' primer with a J-beta primer mix, a second PCR ran for 7 to 11 cycles. TCRdb re-analysed the 5' RACE reads in MiXCR, keeping a single row per CDR3 protein. Altogether 650,000 to 700,000 distinct CDR3 sequences are present, approximately 30% being singletons, with the ten largest covering 15% to 17%. Sequenced material: blood. The receptor source for this set is a woman at least 80 years old in good health.

A remark on this clonotype: This sequence may be a read error, since a much larger clone differs from it by one base. J is TRBJ2-3 and V is TRBV4-1, with D tentatively TRBD2 (7 bases). The germline V gene encodes CDR1 MGHRA and CDR2 YSYEKL. The CDR3 loop spans 18 amino acids. V lost 3 bases and J 5 bases, leaving 24 bases between the germline ends. The CDR3 nucleotides read TGCGCCAGCAGCCACCCCGGTTCGATAGGGGGGGCAGAAGATACGCAGTATTTT. Encoded protein: CASSHPGSIGGAEDTQYF.

This clonotype has only a few counts. The chain combines TRBV19 with TRBJ2-4, with D uncertain. The CDR3 sequence is 14 residues long. V lost 0 bases and J 3 bases, leaving 6 bases between the germline ends. Germline CDR1 reads LNHDA; CDR2 reads SQIVND (reference sequence). The CDR3 loop reads CASSIDLVKNIQYF. The CDR3 region has the DNA TGTGCCAGTAGTATAGATTTAGTCAAAAACATTCAGTACTTC.

The V and J genes are TRBV27 and TRBJ2-3; unclear D gene. Trimming removed 6 bases from V and 0 bases from J, with 10 bases in between. Germline V gives CDR1 MNHEY, CDR2 SMNVEV (reference sequence). This CDR3 has 14 amino acids. The CDR3 region has the DNA TGTGCCAGCAGACTTCTAACTAGCACAGATACGCAGTATTTT. Its translation is CASRLLTSTDTQYF.